The entry below gives a single TCR beta chain sequence along with its context. This record comes from a study of blood T cell repertoires in COVID-19. The CDR3 runs to 13 residues. Germline V lookup: CDR1 KGHSH, CDR2 LQKENI. V lost 4 bases and J lost 1; bases outside the gene matches: 1. The table came from immunoSEQ multiplex PCR; TCRdb's copy has only in-frame clones and leaves some out. Altogether 200,000 or so clones are present, around 90% being singletons, with the ten largest covering less than 2%. The sequence derives from a man aged 65-85 years with acute or convalescent COVID-19. The sample consisted of peripheral blood. V is TRBV18 and J is TRBJ2-7; 7 bases match TRBD1. CDR3 sequence reads: CASSLGQSYEQYF. The DNA for the CDR3 is TGTGCCAGCTCACTGGGACAGTCCTACGAGCAGTACTTC.